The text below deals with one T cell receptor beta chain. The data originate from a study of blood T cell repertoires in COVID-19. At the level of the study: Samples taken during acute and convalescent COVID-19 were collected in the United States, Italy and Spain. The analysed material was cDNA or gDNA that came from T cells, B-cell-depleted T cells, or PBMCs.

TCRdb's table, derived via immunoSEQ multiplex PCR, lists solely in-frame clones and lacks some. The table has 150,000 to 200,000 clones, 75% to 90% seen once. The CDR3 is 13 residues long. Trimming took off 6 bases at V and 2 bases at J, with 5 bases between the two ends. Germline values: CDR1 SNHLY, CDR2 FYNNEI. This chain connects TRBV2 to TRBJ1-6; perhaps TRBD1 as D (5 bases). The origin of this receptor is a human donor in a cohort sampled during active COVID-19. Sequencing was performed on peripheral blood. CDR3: CASRDTYNSPLHF. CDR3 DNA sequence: TGTGCCAGCAGGGACACCTATAATTCACCCCTCCACTTT. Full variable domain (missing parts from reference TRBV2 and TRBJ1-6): EPEVTQTPSHQVTQMGQEVILRCVPISNHLYFYWYRQILGQKVEFLVSFYNNEISEKSEIFDDQFSVERPDGSNFTLKIRSTKLEDSAMYFCASRDTYNSPLHFGNGTRLTVT.